This T cell receptor beta chain was retrieved from a study of technical replicates of blood from several donors. Clones were sequenced by immunoSEQ multiplex PCR, and TCRdb holds only the in-frame ones, with some missing. The sample lists about 80,000 clones, around 94% occurring once. The sequenced material came from T cells isolated from PBMCs. This sequence was found in a human donor in good health.

This CDR3 is CASSWGLAGTGELFF. The CDR3 nucleotides are TGTGCCAGCAGCTGGGGACTAGCGGGTACCGGGGAGCTGTTTTTT. The J gene is TRBJ2-2, the V gene TRBV11-2; TRBD2 matches at 12 bases. Germline CDR1 is SGHAT and CDR2 is FQNNGV. The CDR3 runs to 15 residues. V gave up 4 bases and J gave up 5 bases; unmatched junction bases: 2.